This entry features one TCR beta chain sequence. Libraries of TCR beta came from iRepertoire HTBI primers plus Arm-PCR of CDR3 regions. TCRdb passed the multiplex PCR reads through MiXCR, listing each CDR3 protein once. The sample has hundreds of thousands of distinct CDR3 sequences, roughly 20% seen once. The entry originates in a study of regulatory T cells in long-lasting Graves disease. At the level of the study: By definition, persistent Graves' disease involved antithyroid drugs for over 5 years alongside positive TSH receptor antibodies.

CDR3 length: 16 residues. Germline CDR1 and CDR2: SGHTA and FQGNSA. The ends lost 5 bases at V and 7 bases at J; junction bases unmatched: 11. As to time point: persistent/refractory GD, antithyroid drugs over 5 years with positive TRAb. With RNA extracted from PBMCs as input, the TCR library was made. The chain recombines TRBV7-2 with TRBJ2-5, with TRBD2 matching over 12 bases. This receptor was obtained from a female donor with Graves disease. Source: peripheral blood mononuclear cells (PBMCs), taken when the disease was refractory, from a patient treated with antithyroid drugs. CDR3: CASSTWTSGMRRTQYF. CDR3 nucleotide sequence: TGTGCCAGCAGCACCTGGACTAGCGGGATGAGGAGGACCCAGTACTTC.